This paragraph covers one T cell receptor beta chain sequence. The sample holds a few counts of this clonotype. The specificity of this receptor is unknown. Base qualities are not recorded, but no much larger clone differs from it by a single base. The germline V gene (reference sequence) supplies CDR1 DFQATT and CDR2 SNEGSKA. Including the terminal cysteine and phenylalanine, the CDR3 comprises 11 residues. Here the CDR3 DNA is all that survives: 33 bases in frame from base 1. The trim is 5 bases for V and 8 bases for J, with a gap of 12 bases between the germline ends. The library relied on RT-PCR. The run used an Illumina HiSeq 2500. TCRdb redid the processing of the public reads, applying fastp at Q25 and MiXCR, and retained in-frame beta chains. Rows matching on CDR3 protein sequence are summarized as one entry with the most common DNA and genes. For this sample there are around 530,000 distinct CDR3 sequences; approximately 12% appear just once. The top ten clonotypes cover about 9.4% of the sample.

These data are taken from a study of response to subunit inactivated influenza vaccine (dated by TCRdb to 2016 to 2018). Turning to the overall study: Deep quantitative profiling of the T cell receptor repertoire was used in the study to follow responses to a trivalent subunit inactivated influenza vaccine.

Overall results and qualifications from the work: The authors suggested that each seasonal influenza vaccination may recruit only a limited number of new T cells.

The clonotype was recovered from a man aged 50 to 59 who received an inactivated influenza vaccine. Donor details come from another sample of the same person, matched by shared clones. Here the chain combines TRBV20-1 and TRBJ1-1, with the identity of the D gene unclear. Source: PBMCs from blood, taken on the day of vaccination. CDR3 region: CSALVSREAFF. The nucleotides are TGCAGTGCTCTTGTAAGCCGAGAAGCTTTCTTT.